The entry below describes one T cell receptor (beta chain). Its antigen is not identified. 13 Jbeta primers and 60 Vbeta primers were used for the PCR. The repertoire was sequenced with immunoSEQ multiplex PCR; TCRdb's copy has only in-frame clones and lacks some. The data hold 150,000 to 200,000 clones, with roughly three quarters observed a single time. The source of the sample is a study of cytomegalovirus exposure and HLA in healthy donors. The ends were cut back, 5 bases at V and 8 bases at J, with 18 bases in the middle. The germline gives CDR1 MNHNY, CDR2 SVGAGI (reference sequence). This CDR3 comprises 15 residues. Findings of the study overall: The majority of CMV-associated TCR beta chains were reported as apparently HLA-restricted in a later analysis.

The chain joins TRBV6-6 to TRBJ1-4; TRBD1 is a possible D gene (5 bases). The sequence derives from a man aged 35-49 years in good health and CMV-seropositive. What was sequenced was PBMCs. The DNA for the CDR3 is TGTGCCAGCAGTGGCTTGGAAGGGGCCGTGGAAAAACTGTTTTTT. Translated: CASSGLEGAVEKLFF.